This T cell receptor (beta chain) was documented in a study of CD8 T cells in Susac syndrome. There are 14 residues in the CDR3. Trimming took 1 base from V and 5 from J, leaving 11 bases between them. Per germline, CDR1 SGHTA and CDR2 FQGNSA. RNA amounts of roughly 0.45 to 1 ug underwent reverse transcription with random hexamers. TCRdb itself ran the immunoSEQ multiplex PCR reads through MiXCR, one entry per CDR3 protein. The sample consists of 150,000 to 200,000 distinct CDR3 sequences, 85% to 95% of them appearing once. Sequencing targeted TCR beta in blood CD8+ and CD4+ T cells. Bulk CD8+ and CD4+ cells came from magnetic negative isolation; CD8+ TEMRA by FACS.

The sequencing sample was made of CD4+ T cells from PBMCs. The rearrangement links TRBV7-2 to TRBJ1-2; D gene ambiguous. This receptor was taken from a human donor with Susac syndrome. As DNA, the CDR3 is TGTGCCAGCAGCTTAGAGCGGGTGGGGTATGGCTACACCTTC. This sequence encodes CASSLERVGYGYTF.